The entry below describes one T cell receptor (beta chain). The data originate from a study of shared clonotypes between healthy human individuals. Unmatched junction bases numbered 3, after V lost 2 bases and J lost 3 bases. This CDR3 spans 15 amino acids. Per germline, CDR1 KGHSH and CDR2 LQKENI. Generated by immunoSEQ multiplex PCR, the TCRdb table keeps only in-frame clones and is missing some. The sample carries approximately 1.4 million clones, 98% recorded once. Sequenced input: naive CD4+ T cells sorted from blood. Noted subset: CD45RA+ positively selected. This receptor was obtained from a man aged 30 to 45 in good health. The rearrangement uses TRBV18 and TRBJ2-1, with TRBD1 identical over 8 bases. The CDR3 DNA is TGTGCCAGCTCACCAGGCGGGACAGGCTACAATGAGCAGTTCTTC. The encoded protein is CASSPGGTGYNEQFF.